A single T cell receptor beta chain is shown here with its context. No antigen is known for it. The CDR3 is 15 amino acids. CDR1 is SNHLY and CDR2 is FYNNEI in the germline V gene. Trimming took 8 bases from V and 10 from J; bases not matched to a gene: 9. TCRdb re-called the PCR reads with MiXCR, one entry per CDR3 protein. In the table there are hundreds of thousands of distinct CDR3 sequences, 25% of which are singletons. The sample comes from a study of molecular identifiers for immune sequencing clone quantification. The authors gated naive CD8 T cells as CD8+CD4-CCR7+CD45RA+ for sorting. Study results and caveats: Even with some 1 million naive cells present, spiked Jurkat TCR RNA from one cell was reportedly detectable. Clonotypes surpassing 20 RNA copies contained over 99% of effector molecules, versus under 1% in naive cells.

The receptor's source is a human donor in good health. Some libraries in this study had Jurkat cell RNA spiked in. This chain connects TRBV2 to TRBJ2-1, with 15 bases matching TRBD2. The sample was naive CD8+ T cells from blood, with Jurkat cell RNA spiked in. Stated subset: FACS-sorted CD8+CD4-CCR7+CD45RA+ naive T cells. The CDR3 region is CASPRTSGGAYEQFF. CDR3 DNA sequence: TGTGCCAGCCCCCGGACTAGCGGGGGGGCCTACGAGCAGTTCTTC.